This T cell receptor beta chain was recovered during a study of blood T cell repertoires in COVID-19 (TCRdb year 2020). Background on the whole study: Samples covering the acute and convalescent phases of COVID-19 were provided by collaborators in the United States, Italy and Spain. The material from the prospective study consisted of cDNA or gDNA derived from T cells, B-cell-depleted T cells, or PBMCs. Deeply sampled blood TCRbeta repertoires from subjects exposed to, actively infected with, or recovered from COVID-19 were included in the dataset. The repertoires were released in a freely available public database intended as a resource for research on the immune response to SARS-CoV-2. Samples came from the ongoing ImmuneRACE study (first 160 participants) plus 1,254 subjects from 6 global collaborators. Sample metadata almost always included a de-identified subject ID, COVID-19 status, age in years and sex. Where available, HLA class I and class II types were taken from metadata supplied by the sample provider and were not determined by assay-based typing. Paper-wide results and their limitations: The quantity of clinical and demographic metadata differed by source and by participant and was supplied without curation.

TCRbeta CDR3 regions were amplified from genomic DNA by means of the immunoSEQ Assay, a bias-controlled multiplex PCR. As for the original processing: Nucleated cell counts per sample were estimated from amplification of reference gene primers within the assay. Sequence reads were collapsed and filtered to measure the absolute abundance of every unique TCRbeta CDR3 rearrangement. For each sample, productive Simpson clonality was calculated by taking the square root of Simpson's diversity index across productive rearrangements. As stored in TCRdb, this immuneACCESS dataset retains in-frame rearrangements with V and J assigned. A fraction of the clones does not appear; measured against another copy, unresolved V genes explain less than half of the discrepancy, and the remainder lacks a known reason. Clone size and V and J calls were adopted from that table, with D and trimming inferred from the DNA. The sample table records 250,000 or so clones; approximately 80% of these occur just once. The leading ten clones occupy 5% to 8% of the sample.

Trimming leaves V shorter by 5 bases and J shorter by 3 bases, with the junction holding 5 bases beyond the gene matches. CDR3 length: 15 amino acids, cysteine to phenylalanine. CDR3 DNA is the only sequence kept; it has 45 bases, read in frame from the first base. CDR1 and CDR2, per the germline V gene, are SGHAT and FQNNGV. Each collaborating institution followed its own protocols to collect whole blood in K2EDTA tubes. For TCRbeta analysis, collaborators shipped samples in one of three forms: frozen whole blood, isolated PBMCs, or DNA extracted from either of those sample types. Comments on this clone: Its recognized antigen is unknown. Per-base qualities were not stored, and no clone one base away is much larger.

This receptor chain uses TRBV11-2 and TRBJ2-2, and TRBD1 matches 8 of the central bases. The TCR sequence derives from a woman aged 55-75 years with active or convalescent COVID-19. The sequenced material came from peripheral blood. The nucleotide sequence reads as follows: TGTGCCAGCAGCCCAAGACAGGGGTACACCGGGGAGCTGTTTTTT. It encodes CASSPRQGYTGELFF. Joined to the reference TRBV11-2 and TRBJ2-2 proteins, this CDR3 gives the full variable domain: EAGVAQSPRYKIIEKRQSVAFWCNPISGHATLYWYQQILGQGPKLLIQFQNNGVVDDSQLPKDRFSAERLKGVDSTLKIQPAKLEDSAVYLCASSPRQGYTGELFFGEGSRLTVL.